This T cell receptor (beta chain) was identified in a study of CD8+ T cells in alopecia areata. Study background: Severity scoring for treated patients was based on the percentage of affected scalp area.

Study-level points and caveats: As there was one nonresponder, how baseline CD8+ expansion relates to response remains uncertain.

The V and J ends lost 0 bases and 4 bases, in that order; junction bases with no gene match: 1. The CDR3 has 15 residues. Per germline, CDR1 SGHRS and CDR2 YFSETQ. Noted treatment: oral pan-JAK inhibitor, 5-10 mg twice daily. Alopecia areata patients gave lesional scalp punch biopsies and peripheral blood samples. Extracted RNA was reverse transcribed into cDNA, the sequencing template. Data came from immunoSEQ multiplex PCR; TCRdb stores just in-frame clones and leaves some out. The repertoire holds 130,000 or so clones, with about 88% as singletons. In regard to this clone: Its antigen remains unknown.

Sequencing was performed on CD8+ T cells sorted from blood, taken at week 4, from a patient treated with tofacitinib. The clonotype comes from a human donor with alopecia areata. This chain links TRBV5-1 with TRBJ2-2; 9 bases map to TRBD1. The CDR3 nucleotides read TGCGCCAGCAGCTTGGAGACAGGGGGCACCGGGGAGCTGTTTTTT. It is translated as CASSLETGGTGELFF.